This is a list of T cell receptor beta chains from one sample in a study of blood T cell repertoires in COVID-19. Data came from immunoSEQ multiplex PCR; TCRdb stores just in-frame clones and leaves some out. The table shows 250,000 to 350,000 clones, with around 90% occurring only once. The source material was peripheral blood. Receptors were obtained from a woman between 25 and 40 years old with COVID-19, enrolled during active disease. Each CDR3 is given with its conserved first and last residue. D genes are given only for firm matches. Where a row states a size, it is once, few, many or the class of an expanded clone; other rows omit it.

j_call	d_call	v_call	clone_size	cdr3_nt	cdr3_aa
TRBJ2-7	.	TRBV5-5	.	TGTGCCAGCTCCGCGGGATGGACCTACGAGCAGTACTTC	CASSAGWTYEQYF
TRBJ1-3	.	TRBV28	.	TGTGCCAGCAGGATGGGGGGGGACATTTACTCTGGAAACACCATATATTTT	CASRMGGDIYSGNTIYF
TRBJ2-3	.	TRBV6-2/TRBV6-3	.	TGTGCCAGCAGTTACGGCGGGAACACAGATACGCAGTATTTT	CASSYGGNTDTQYF
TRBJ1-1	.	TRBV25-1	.	TGTGCCAGCAAGACAGAGATGAACACTGAAGCTTTCTTT	CASKTEMNTEAFF
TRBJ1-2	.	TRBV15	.	TGTGCCACCAGCCGAAGGGGACTCTATGGCTACACCTTC	CATSRRGLYGYTF
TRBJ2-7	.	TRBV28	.	TGTGCCAGCAGCGAGACGGGGGTCTCCTACGAGCAGTACTTC	CASSETGVSYEQYF
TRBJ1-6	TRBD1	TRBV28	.	TGTGCCAGCAGTGGGCGGGACAGGGGGAATTCACCCCTCCACTTT	CASSGRDRGNSPLHF
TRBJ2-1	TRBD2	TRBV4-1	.	TGCGCCAGCAGCGACCGACTAGCGGGAGGGCCGATCTACAATGAGCAGTTCTTC	CASSDRLAGGPIYNEQFF
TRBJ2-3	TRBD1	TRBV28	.	TGTGCCAGCAGTCTTCTAGGCGGGACAGGGTCAGATACGCAGTATTTT	CASSLLGGTGSDTQYF
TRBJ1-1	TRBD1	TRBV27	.	TGTGCCAGCGTCCGGGACAGGGGGCTTTGGGGCACTGAAGCTTTCTTT	CASVRDRGLWGTEAFF
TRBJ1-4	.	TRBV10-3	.	TGTGCCATCAGTGAGTCATGGGGAGCCTCTAATGAAAAACTGTTTTTT	CAISESWGASNEKLFF
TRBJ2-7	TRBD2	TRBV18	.	TGTGCCAGCTCCCTCGCGGGAGCGGGAGTACTTTACGAGCAGTACTTC	CASSLAGAGVLYEQYF
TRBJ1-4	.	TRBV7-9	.	TGTGCCAGCAGCTCATTCTCAAGACACGAAAAACTGTTTTTT	CASSSFSRHEKLFF
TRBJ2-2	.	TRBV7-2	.	TGTGCCAGCAGCTCCAGTTCACAGGGAGCCGGGGAGCTGTTTTTT	CASSSSSQGAGELFF
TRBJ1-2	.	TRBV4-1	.	TGCGCCAGCAGCCAAGACCGGGGGAATAACTATGGCTACACCTTC	CASSQDRGNNYGYTF
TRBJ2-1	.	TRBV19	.	TGTGCCAGTAGTACCCGATACAGGGTAGGCTACAATGAGCAGTTCTTC	CASSTRYRVGYNEQFF
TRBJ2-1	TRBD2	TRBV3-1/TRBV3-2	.	TGTGCCAGCAGCCAAGATAGGTCTGGACTAGGCGGGTCCCCCTATGAGCAGTTCTTC	CASSQDRSGLGGSPYEQFF
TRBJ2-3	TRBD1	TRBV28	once	TGTGCCAGCAGTTCGCGGGACAGGGGGTACACAGATACGCAGTATTTT	CASSSRDRGYTDTQYF
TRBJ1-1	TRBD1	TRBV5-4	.	TGTGCCAGCAGCTTGGGGGACAGGATTTCCACTGAAGCTTTCTTT	CASSLGDRISTEAFF
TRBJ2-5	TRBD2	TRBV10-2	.	TGCGCCAGCAGTGAGTTTGTCCTAGCGGGAGAGGAGGAAGAGACCCAGTACTTC	CASSEFVLAGEEEETQYF
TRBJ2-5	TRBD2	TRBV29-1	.	TGCAGCGTTAGGAGACTAGCGGGAGTCGGGGGAGAGACCCAGTACTTC	CSVRRLAGVGGETQYF
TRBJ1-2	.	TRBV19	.	TGTGCCAGTAGTACCCCCTTCACGGGTGGCTACACCTTC	CASSTPFTGGYTF
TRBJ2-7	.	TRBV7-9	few	TGTGCCAGCAGTTCAACGGACAGTTTCCCATACGAGCAGTACTTC	CASSSTDSFPYEQYF
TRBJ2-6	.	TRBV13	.	TGTGCCAGCAGTAACGGACAGCCGGCCAACGTCCTGACTTTC	CASSNGQPANVLTF
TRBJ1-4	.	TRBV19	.	TGTGCCAGTAGTATGGGACAAAACCCAACTAATGAAAAACTGTTTTTT	CASSMGQNPTNEKLFF
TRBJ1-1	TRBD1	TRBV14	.	TGTGCCAGCAGCCAAGATCGGGCAGGGGGGTACACTGAAGCTTTCTTT	CASSQDRAGGYTEAFF
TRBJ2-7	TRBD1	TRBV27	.	TGTGCCAGCAGTTTATTCCGGACAGGGAGCTCCTACGAGCAGTACTTC	CASSLFRTGSSYEQYF
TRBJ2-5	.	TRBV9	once	TGTGCCAGCAGCGTAGGCGGGGGCGTAGGCCAAGAGACCCAGTACTTC	CASSVGGGVGQETQYF
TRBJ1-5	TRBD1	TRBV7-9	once	TGTGCCAGCAGCTCCTCGGGACAGTTTAGCAATCAGCCCCAGCATTTT	CASSSSGQFSNQPQHF
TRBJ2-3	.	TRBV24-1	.	TGTGCCACCAGTGATAGTACAGGGCCAAGCACAGATACGCAGTATTTT	CATSDSTGPSTDTQYF
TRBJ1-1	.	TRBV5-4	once	TGTGCCAGCATCCGGCTTGTTCCAGGAGGAACTGAAGCTTTCTTT	CASIRLVPGGTEAFF
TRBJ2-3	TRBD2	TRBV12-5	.	TGTGCTAGTGGACAACTAGCGGGAGGCACAGATACGCAGTATTTT	CASGQLAGGTDTQYF
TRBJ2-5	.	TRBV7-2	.	TGTGCCAGCAGCCCCGGGGTCGGGTACCAAGAGACCCAGTACTTC	CASSPGVGYQETQYF
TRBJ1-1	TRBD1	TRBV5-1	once	TGCGCCAGCAGCTTGTATCAGGGGGCGAACACTGAAGCTTTCTTT	CASSLYQGANTEAFF
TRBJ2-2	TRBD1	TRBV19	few	TGTGCCAGTAGTAACCGGGACAGGGGGCGTTTGAACACCGGGGAGCTGTTTTTT	CASSNRDRGRLNTGELFF
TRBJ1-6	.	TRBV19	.	TGTGCCAGTAGTAGACTCGCTTCGGAGGATTCACCCCTCCACTTT	CASSRLASEDSPLHF
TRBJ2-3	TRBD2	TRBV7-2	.	TGTGCCAGCAGCCCGACTAGCGGGAGGGATACGCAGTATTTT	CASSPTSGRDTQYF
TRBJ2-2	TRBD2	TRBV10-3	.	TGTGCCATCAGAATAAGCGGGAGTAACACCGGGGAGCTGTTTTTT	CAIRISGSNTGELFF
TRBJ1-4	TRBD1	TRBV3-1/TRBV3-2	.	TGTGCCAGCAGCCTTCCTTCCGGGACAGGGGATAAACTGTTTTTT	CASSLPSGTGDKLFF
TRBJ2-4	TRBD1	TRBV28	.	TGTGCCAGCAGTATCGGGACAGGAGAGGACATTCAGTACTTC	CASSIGTGEDIQYF
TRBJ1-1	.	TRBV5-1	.	TGCGCCAGCAACCCCCGCGAGGGCAGTCCTTCCCCTGAAGCTTTCTTT	CASNPREGSPSPEAFF
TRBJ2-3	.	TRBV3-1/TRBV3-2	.	TGTGCCAGCAGCCAAGCCTCCGCGCGGGTAAGCACAGATACGCAGTATTTT	CASSQASARVSTDTQYF
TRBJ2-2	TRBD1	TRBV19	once	TGTGCCAGTAGTATATGGGACAGGGACGTCGGGGAGCTGTTTTTT	CASSIWDRDVGELFF
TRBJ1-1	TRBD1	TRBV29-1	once	TGCAGCGTCGGGGACAGGAAAAACACTGAAGCTTTCTTT	CSVGDRKNTEAFF
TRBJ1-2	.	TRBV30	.	TGTGCCTGGGGCTCTTCCCTTTACACCTTC	CAWGSSLYTF
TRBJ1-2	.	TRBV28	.	TGTGCCAGCAACCCCTCCGGAGGGGTTCCACCAAACTATGGCTACACCTTC	CASNPSGGVPPNYGYTF
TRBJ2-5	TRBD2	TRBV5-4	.	TGTGCCAGCAGCCCTAAGACTAGCGGGAACCGCGAGACCCAGTACTTC	CASSPKTSGNRETQYF
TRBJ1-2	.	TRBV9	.	TGTGCCAGCAGCGGTAGACCCCAGACAGGCGCCTTCTATGGCTACACCTTC	CASSGRPQTGAFYGYTF
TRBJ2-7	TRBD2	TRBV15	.	TGTGCCACCAGCAGAGATTCCAGGACTAGCGACCTGGGGCAGTACTTC	CATSRDSRTSDLGQYF
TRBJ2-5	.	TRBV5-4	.	TGTGCCAGCAGCTTGGATCAGGGTTCCCAAGAGACCCAGTACTTC	CASSLDQGSQETQYF
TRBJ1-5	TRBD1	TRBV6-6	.	TGTGCCACCCAGAGGACAGGCGTCAATCAGCCCCAGCATTTT	CATQRTGVNQPQHF
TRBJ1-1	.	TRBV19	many	TGTGCCAGTAGCCTCCAGGGATCGAGCACTGAAGCTTTCTTT	CASSLQGSSTEAFF